This TCR beta chain was captured in a study of blood T cell repertoires in COVID-19. Looking at the study overall: Italy, Spain and the United States were the sources of the convalescent and acute COVID-19 samples. Nucleic acid was either cDNA or gDNA, and it came from T cells, B-cell-depleted T cells, or PBMCs.

The authors' processing: Estimation of nucleated cell counts was performed using reference gene primer amplification. TCRdb's table, derived via immunoSEQ multiplex PCR, lists solely in-frame clones and lacks some. The V and J calls and clone size come from that table; D and trimming were worked out from the DNA. The profile shows about 250,000 clones, around four fifths of them singletons. Germline CDR1 and CDR2: SGHTA and FQGTGA. The germline V and J ends were trimmed by 8 bases and 0 bases, with 10 bases remaining between them. The CDR3 runs to 13 residues. Sequencing input: peripheral blood. The origin of this receptor is a man older than 75 with acute or convalescent COVID-19. The chain combines TRBV7-3 with TRBJ1-1, with unresolved D. In nucleotides, the CDR3 is TGTGCCAGCTCACCCGAGGTGAACACTGAAGCTTTCTTT. Translating it yields CASSPEVNTEAFF.